This T cell receptor (beta chain) was obtained from a study of blood T cell repertoires in COVID-19. Per the germline V gene, CDR1 is MNHNS and CDR2 is SASEGT. CDR3 size: 15 residues. The germline V and J ends were trimmed by 3 bases and 0 bases, with 9 bases remaining between them. Profiled with immunoSEQ multiplex PCR; TCRdb holds only in-frame clones, not every one. Of 220,000 or so clones detected, about 86% appear once; the ten largest clones hold roughly 2.3%. This TCR was recovered from an older woman with acute or convalescent COVID-19. The chain has TRBV6-1 and TRBJ2-1; a weak D match, TRBD1 (6 bases). The sample comprised peripheral blood. The CDR3 protein is CASSDQGSSYNEQFF. In DNA, the CDR3 is TGTGCCAGCAGTGATCAGGGGTCCTCCTACAATGAGCAGTTCTTC.